This TCR beta chain was sequenced for a study of cytomegalovirus exposure and HLA in healthy donors. Study-level points and caveats: The study assumed roughly uniform donor sequencing depth for presence/absence analyses. The likely explanation for a cluster of highly shared sequence variants was sequencing artifact. A prior analysis recorded that most TCR beta V segments were productive about 90% or about 30% of the time. More than 150 TCR beta chains were listed as cytomegalovirus-associated.

As to this clone: The antigen is undetermined.

Germline CDR1 SGHTA, CDR2 FQGTGA. The CDR3 consists of 17 residues. Trimming took off 1 base at V and 3 bases at J, with 17 bases between the two ends. Vbeta (60) and Jbeta (13) primers were used in the PCR. Method: immunoSEQ multiplex PCR; TCRdb's copy keeps in-frame clones and lacks some. The repertoire has around 160,000 clones, roughly 66% of them found once; the top ten carry 1.5% to 2%. The sequenced sample consisted of PBMCs. This receptor was identified in a woman between 18 and 29 years old in good health and CMV-seronegative. V is TRBV7-3 and J is TRBJ2-3, with D possibly being TRBD2 (7 bases). The CDR3 sequence is CASSLNGGGGGTDTQYF. CDR3 bases: TGTGCCAGCAGCTTAAATGGGGGCGGCGGGGGAACAGATACGCAGTATTTT.